This T cell receptor (beta chain) was captured in a study of blood T cell repertoires in COVID-19. This CDR3 is 14 amino acids long. Germline values: CDR1 ENHRY, CDR2 SYGVKD. V lost 5 bases to trimming and J lost 6 bases; unmatched junction nucleotides: 10. This clone was recorded only once. As originally analysed: Reference gene primer amplification gave nucleated cell count estimates. The assay was immunoSEQ multiplex PCR, and TCRdb's table has in-frame clones only and misses some. Clonal size and the V and J genes are those of that table, whereas D and trimming came from the DNA. The sample shows around 280,000 clones, around 87% of them seen only once.

The sequencing input was peripheral blood. The receptor's source is a woman aged 45-60 years who had recovered from COVID-19. The V and J genes are TRBV10-3 and TRBJ2-7; 7 nucleotides agree with TRBD1. This CDR3 reads CAISPHRGLSEQYF. In nucleotides, the CDR3 is TGTGCCATCAGTCCCCACAGGGGATTGAGCGAGCAGTACTTC.